Listed here is a single T cell receptor beta chain. Its antigen is unknown. These data originate in a study of T cell clonotyping in hematopoietic cell transplantation. About the study: Recipients were bled about 28 days pretransplant and at posttransplant days 30, 100, 180. Whole-study findings and limits: Few recipient clonotypes overlapped donors; over 95% were de novo at given depth.

The CDR3 has 12 amino acids. Trimming stripped 4 bases from V and 6 bases from J, with 10 bases between. Germline-derived CDR1 and CDR2 are SGHNT and YYREEE (reference sequence). The table came from immunoSEQ multiplex PCR; TCRdb's copy has only in-frame clones and leaves some out. Seen here are about 14,000 clones, around 62% observed once, and the top ten hold around a tenth. The TCR sequence derives from a human donor who either received an allogeneic hematopoietic cell transplant for a myeloid malignancy or was a related donor (not recorded which). Some clones in this sample may be carry-over from other donors' samples. The source material was PBMCs. This chain joins TRBV5-4 and TRBJ1-2; no firm D call. This CDR3 is CASSLDGDGYTF. Here the CDR3 DNA reads TGTGCCAGCAGCCTCGATGGGGATGGCTACACCTTC.